This entry describes one TCR beta chain. Its cognate antigen has yet to be identified. Base-call qualities are not available, and no considerably larger clone is one nucleotide away. This sample is part of a study of T cell repertoires in ileal Crohn's disease (dated by TCRdb to the late 2010s). In the study overall: The median duration of disease was 7.9 years, and at the time of surgery 35% to 45% of patients were active smokers. Surgery was performed for a complication in all patients, with stricturing disease in roughly 60% and penetrating disease in approximately 39%. Roughly half of the patients were given postoperative therapy, with 15 to 20 on anti-TNF agents and approximately 12 on thiopurines. Neoterminal ileum biopsies obtained at postoperative colonoscopy were designated as M6 samples. The TCR repertoire was analysed in about 50 patients with Crohn's disease drawn from a prospective multicentre cohort. The study was conducted in parallel with a multicentre cohort built to find predictors of early endoscopic recurrence after ileocolonic resection. Endoscopic postoperative recurrence was defined as a Rutgeerts score above i0. A total of about 170 mucosal samples from roughly 50 patients were sequenced, with samples obtained at several locations on the surgical specimen and at postoperative endoscopy. Results and caveats for the whole study, not just this receptor: Mucosal CD4 and CD8 T cells were sorted and sequenced only in a subgroup of patients, whose size was not stated. More high-frequency clones were carried by sorted CD8 T cells than by CD4 T cells, suggesting that mucosal expansions were mainly CD8. Higher high-frequency clone percentages at surgery were associated with endoscopic recurrence; all patients with clonality above 26.8% (18/57) had recurrence. Patients who were active smokers at surgery had a significantly higher proportion of clonal expansions than non-smokers (approximately 26% vs 17%, p=0.02). Postoperative endoscopy timing varied within the first year after surgery, with a median delay of approximately 6.9 months.

CDR3 length: 12 amino acids, cysteine to phenylalanine. Only the CDR3 portion is preserved as DNA: 36 bases, with reading frame beginning at the first base. The germline V gene supplies CDR1 SGDLS and CDR2 YYNGEE. V is clipped by 1 base and J by 5 bases, and the sequence between their germline boundaries is 3 bases long. Around 550 nanograms of biopsy DNA per sample were submitted for commercial TCRB immunosequencing. Adaptive Biotechnology amplified CDR3 regions from genomic DNA with a two-step multiplex PCR that controlled for amplification bias. Primers covering every V and J gene segment were used in the first PCR, while barcodes and Illumina adapters were added in the second PCR. An Illumina instrument was used to sequence the CDR3 libraries. The study's processing was this. Vendor-provided pipelines were combined with custom analysis of raw data in R/Bioconductor under R version 3.3.0. Clonality, ranging from 0 to 1, was calculated as the inverse of the normalised Shannon entropy of all productive clones. High-frequency clones were defined as the share of the repertoire taken up by the top 100 clones, keeping only clones that passed a 95% confidence test. Repertoire diversity was measured with the Simpson index, and overlap between samples was measured with the Morisita-Horn index. TCRdb took over this immuneACCESS table, retaining in-frame rearrangements with V and J assigned. Such tables are incomplete; in checked studies, under half of the missing clones stem from an unresolved V gene, and the remainder is unexplained. Clonal size and the V and J genes are those of that table, whereas D and trimming came from the DNA. This sample comprises just over 3,000 clones, around 88% of them detected only once. Less than 6.5% of the sample is taken by the ten largest.

What the time point label conveys for this sample: neoterminal ileum biopsy at postoperative endoscopy, about 6 months after surgery. Adults with ileal or ileocolonic Crohn's disease and an indication for ileocolonic resection were eligible for inclusion. Whole ileal mucosal biopsies were kept frozen at -80 degrees C prior to DNA extraction. A TRizol-based method was used to extract genomic DNA from the frozen whole biopsies, and the DNA was quantified with a NanoDrop 2000 spectrophotometer. This TCR was sampled from an adult with Crohn's disease. Input material: ileal tissue. This sequence uses TRBV9 and TRBJ2-2; no D segment can be confidently identified. The sequenced DNA is TGTGCCAGCAGCGTAAAGACCGGGGAGCTGTTTTTT. Its translation reads: CASSVKTGELFF. The variable domain in full, with residues beyond the CDR3 obtained from the reference TRBV9 and TRBJ2-2 genes, is DSGVTQTPKHLITATGQRVTLRCSPRSGDLSVYWYQQSLDQGLQFLIQYYNGEERAKGNILERFSAQQFPDLHSELNLSSLELGDSALYFCASSVKTGELFFGEGSRLTVL.